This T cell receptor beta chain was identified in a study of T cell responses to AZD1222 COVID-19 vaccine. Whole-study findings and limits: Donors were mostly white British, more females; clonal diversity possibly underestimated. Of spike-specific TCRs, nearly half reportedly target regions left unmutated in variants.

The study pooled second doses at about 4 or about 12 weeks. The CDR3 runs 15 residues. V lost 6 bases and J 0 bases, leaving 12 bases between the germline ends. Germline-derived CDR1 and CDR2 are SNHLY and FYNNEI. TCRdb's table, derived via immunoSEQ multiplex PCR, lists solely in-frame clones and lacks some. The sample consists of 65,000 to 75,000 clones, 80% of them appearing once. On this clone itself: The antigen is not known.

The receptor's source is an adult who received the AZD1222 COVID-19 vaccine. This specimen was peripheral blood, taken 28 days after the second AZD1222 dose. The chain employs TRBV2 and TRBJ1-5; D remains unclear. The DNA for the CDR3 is TGTGCCAGCAGAGAGGGATCCTATAGCAATCAGCCCCAGCATTTT. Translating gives CASREGSYSNQPQHF.